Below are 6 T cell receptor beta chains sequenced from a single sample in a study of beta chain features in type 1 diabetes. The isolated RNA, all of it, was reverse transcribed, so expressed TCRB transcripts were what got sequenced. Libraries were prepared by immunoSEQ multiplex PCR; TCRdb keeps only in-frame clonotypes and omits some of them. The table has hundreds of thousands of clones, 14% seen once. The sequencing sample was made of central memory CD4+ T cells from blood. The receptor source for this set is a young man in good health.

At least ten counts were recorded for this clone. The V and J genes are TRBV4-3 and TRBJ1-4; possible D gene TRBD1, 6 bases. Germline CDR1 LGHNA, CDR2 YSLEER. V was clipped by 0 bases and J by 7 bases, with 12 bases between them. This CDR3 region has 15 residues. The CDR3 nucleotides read TGCGCCAGCAGCCAAGATGCCAGGGGCTCTGAAAAACTGTTTTTT. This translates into CASSQDARGSEKLFF.

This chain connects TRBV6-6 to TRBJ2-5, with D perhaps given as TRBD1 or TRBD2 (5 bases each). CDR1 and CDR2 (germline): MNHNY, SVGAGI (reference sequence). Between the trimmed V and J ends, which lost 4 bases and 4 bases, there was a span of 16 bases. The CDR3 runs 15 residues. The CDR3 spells CASSSPTGRSETQYF. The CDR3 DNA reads TGTGCCAGCAGTTCGCCAACGGGACGTTCAGAGACCCAGTACTTC.

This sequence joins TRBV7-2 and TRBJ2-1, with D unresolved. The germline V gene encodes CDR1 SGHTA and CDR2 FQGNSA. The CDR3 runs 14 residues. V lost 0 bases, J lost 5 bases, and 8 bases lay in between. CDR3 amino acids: CASSLATFNNEQFF. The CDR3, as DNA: TGTGCCAGCAGCTTAGCAACGTTTAACAATGAGCAGTTCTTC.

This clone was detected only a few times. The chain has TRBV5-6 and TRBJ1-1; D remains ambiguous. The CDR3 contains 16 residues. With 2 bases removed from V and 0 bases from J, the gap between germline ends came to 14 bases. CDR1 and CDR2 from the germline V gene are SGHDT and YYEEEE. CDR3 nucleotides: TGTGCCAGCAGCTTAGGTCGTAATGCGATGAACACTGAAGCTTTCTTT. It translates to CASSLGRNAMNTEAFF.

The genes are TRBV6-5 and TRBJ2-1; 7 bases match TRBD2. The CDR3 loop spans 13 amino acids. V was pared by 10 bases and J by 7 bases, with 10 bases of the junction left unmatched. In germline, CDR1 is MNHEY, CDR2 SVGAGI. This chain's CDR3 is CAIGGGSRNEQFF. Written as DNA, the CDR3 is TGTGCCATCGGAGGCGGGAGTAGAAATGAGCAGTTCTTC.

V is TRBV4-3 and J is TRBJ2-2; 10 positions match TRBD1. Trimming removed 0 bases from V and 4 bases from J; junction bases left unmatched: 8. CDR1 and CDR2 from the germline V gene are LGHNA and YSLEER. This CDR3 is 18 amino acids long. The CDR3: CASSQDHGTGDLTGELFF. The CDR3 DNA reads TGCGCCAGCAGCCAAGATCATGGGACAGGGGACCTCACCGGGGAGCTGTTTTTT.